A single sample gave rise to the 17 T cell receptor beta chains below, sequenced in a study of beta chain features in type 1 diabetes (dated by TCRdb to the late 2010s). Library prep was done by the immunoSEQ multiplex PCR assay. The entire amount of isolated RNA was reverse transcribed using the High Capacity cDNA Reverse Transcription Kit, so the sequenced TCRB transcripts were expressed ones. The immuneACCESS repertoire file appears here via TCRdb, limited to in-frame rearrangements. These files lack a portion of the clones; in checked studies, under half of the deficit traces to unresolved V genes, and the cause of the others is not known. This sample has about 930,000 clones in its table, and under 20% of those were observed once. The ten largest clones represent around 0.02% of the sample. Input material: naive CD4+ T cells from blood. The cell subset or site label here, explained by the study, means: true naive CD4+ T cells. All receptors come from a woman under 30 in good health.

This clone was found a few times. The gene calls are TRBV11-2 and TRBJ1-2; 10 nucleotides agree with TRBD1. V dropped 4 bases and J dropped 8; count of bases not matched to a gene: 7. The CDR3 runs 14 residues. Germline loops: CDR1 SGHAT, CDR2 FQNNGV. The CDR3 DNA reads as TGTGCCAGCAGCTCCGGGACAGGGGTTGGAGGCTACACCTTC. Its protein is CASSSGTGVGGYTF.

This sequence joins TRBV6-5 and TRBJ2-1; 9 bases agree with TRBD2. The germline CDR1 and CDR2 sequences are MNHEY and SVGAGI. The CDR3 covers 16 residues. Losses at the gene ends were 0 bases for V and 7 bases for J; bases not matched to a gene: 7. CDR3: CASSYSRGRARNEQFF. For the CDR3, the DNA is TGTGCCAGCAGTTACTCACGCGGGAGGGCGAGGAATGAGCAGTTCTTC.

This clone has just a few counts. The V and J genes are TRBV11-2 and TRBJ2-5, with D perhaps matching TRBD1 or TRBD2 (5 bases each). V lost 5 bases and J lost 2, with 15 bases in between. Germline CDR1 SGHAT, CDR2 FQNNGV. The CDR3 totals 15 residues. The CDR3 here is CASSPRGAPQETQYF. The CDR3 DNA is TGTGCCAGCAGCCCAAGAGGGGCCCCTCAAGAGACCCAGTACTTC.

This sequence joins TRBV15 and TRBJ2-7; 7 bases match TRBD1. The CDR3 sequence is 15 residues long. Germline lookup yields CDR1 LNHNV and CDR2 YYDKDF (reference sequence). The junction had 9 bases not matched to a gene; V was cut back by 0 bases and J by 7 bases. The CDR3 DNA reads as TGTGCCACCAGCAGAGATTTTAAGGGGGCTGGTGAGCAGTACTTC. Its protein product is CATSRDFKGAGEQYF.

The chain is built from TRBV29-1 and TRBJ2-2; the D is unclear. The CDR3 consists of 12 residues. Germline assignment: CDR1 SQVTM and CDR2 ANQGSEA. DNA for the CDR3: TGCGCGTACAGAACCCACACCGGGGAGCTGTTTTTT. Translated, it gives CAYRTHTGELFF.

This clone was counted between two and nine times. V is TRBV28 and J is TRBJ1-1; no clear D gene. The CDR3 runs 13 residues. The germline V gene encodes CDR1 MDHEN and CDR2 SYDVKM. The V gene lost 6 bases and the J gene lost 0 bases, with 8 bases spanning the gap. This CDR3 is CASSYEMNTEAFF. Here the CDR3 DNA reads TGTGCCAGCAGCTACGAGATGAACACTGAAGCTTTCTTT.

In this sample, this clone turned up a few times. The genes are TRBV7-8 and TRBJ2-4; D ambiguous. CDR1 is SGHVS, CDR2 FQNEAQ, per germline. The CDR3 sequence is 15 residues long. Trimming stripped 1 base from V and 2 bases from J, with 9 bases between. In nucleotides, the CDR3 is TGTGCCAGCAGCTTAGATAGGGCTCCCAAAAACATTCAGTACTTC. Translation: CASSLDRAPKNIQYF.

The chain joins TRBV7-2 to TRBJ2-2; the D gene could be TRBD1 or TRBD2 (6 bases each). In germline, CDR1 is SGHTA, CDR2 FQGNSA. The CDR3 spans 16 residues. Trimming cost V 5 bases and J 5 bases, with 18 bases left between them. CDR3 protein: CASSLQVGGRTGELFF. Written as DNA, the CDR3 is TGTGCCAGCAGCCTTCAAGTTGGGGGGCGGACCGGGGAGCTGTTTTTT.

V gene TRBV11-1 combines with J gene TRBJ2-1; TRBD2 agrees at 11 bases. Germline assignment: CDR1 SGHAT and CDR2 FQDESV (reference sequence). The CDR3 extends over 17 amino acids. V lost 1 base, J lost 8 bases, and 10 bases stayed unmatched. The CDR3 nucleotides read TGTGCCAGCAGCTTAGTTGTTTTGACTAGCGGGAAGCATGAGCAGTTCTTC. This translates into CASSLVVLTSGKHEQFF.

This clone occurred a few times. J is TRBJ1-6 and V is TRBV2, with D unclear. Germline assignment: CDR1 SNHLY and CDR2 FYNNEI. The germline V and J ends were trimmed by 3 bases and 7 bases, with 7 bases remaining between them. CDR3 length: 13 residues. In DNA, the CDR3 is TGTGCCAGCAGTGATGAAGGGAATTCACCCCTCCACTTT. Translation: CASSDEGNSPLHF.

The rearrangement links TRBV7-9 to TRBJ2-2; D is undetermined. CDR3 length: 17 residues. Germline-derived CDR1 and CDR2 are SEHNR and FQNEAQ (reference sequence). Trimming shortened V by 1 base and J by 5 bases, and 17 bases separated the two germline ends. DNA for the CDR3: TGTGCCAGCAGCTTAGGCTCACGACGAGCCTGGACCGGGGAGCTGTTTTTT. Protein product: CASSLGSRRAWTGELFF. The full variable domain, its missing parts supplied by reference TRBV7-9 and TRBJ2-2, is DTGVSQNPRHKITKRGQNVTFRCDPISEHNRLYWYRQTLGQGPEFLTYFQNEAQLEKSRLLSDRFSAERPKGSFSTLEIQRTEQGDSAMYLCASSLGSRRAWTGELFFGEGSRLTVL.

This clone has more than one count but fewer than ten. The V and J genes are TRBV29-1 and TRBJ2-1; D possibly uses TRBD1 or TRBD2 (5 bases each). Trimming left V 6 bases short and J 3 bases short, with 21 bases between. From germline, CDR1 is SQVTM and CDR2 ANQGSEA. This CDR3 is built from 16 residues. Here the CDR3 DNA reads TGCAGCGTACGAAGCGCTGGGGCAGGGAGCTACAATGAGCAGTTCTTC. Translated: CSVRSAGAGSYNEQFF.

The chain combines TRBV25-1 with TRBJ2-7, with D perhaps matching TRBD1 or TRBD2 (5 bases each). CDR1 and CDR2 from the germline V gene are MGHDK and SYGVNS. The CDR3 loop spans 15 amino acids. Trimming pared 2 bases from V and 3 bases from J, leaving 14 bases between. The DNA of the CDR3 is TGTGCCAGCAGTGAAGGGGACGGGGTTGGCTACGAGCAGTACTTC. Amino acids: CASSEGDGVGYEQYF.

The CDR3 sequence is CASSQIGQGVGAKNIQYF. The CDR3 DNA reads TGCGCCAGCAGCCAAATTGGACAGGGGGTCGGGGCCAAAAACATTCAGTACTTC. The V call is TRBV4-3, the J call TRBJ2-4; 10 bases line up with TRBD1. Germline CDR1 is LGHNA and CDR2 is YSLEER. V lost 2 bases, J lost 1 base, and 8 bases stayed unmatched. CDR3 length: 18 amino acids.

This sequence joins TRBV5-1 and TRBJ2-1; 8 nucleotides align to TRBD1. CDR3 length equals 15 residues. After removal of 4 bases from V and 1 base from J, the junction contained 4 bases not matched to a gene. The V gene's germline CDR1 is SGHRS and CDR2 YFSETQ. The CDR3: CASSPGGLSYNEQFF. In nucleotides, the CDR3 is TGCGCCAGCAGCCCAGGGGGCCTTTCCTACAATGAGCAGTTCTTC.

The chain couples TRBV28 to TRBJ1-1; TRBD1 might be the D (5 bases). Germline V gives CDR1 MDHEN, CDR2 SYDVKM. The germline V and J ends were trimmed by 9 bases and 5 bases, with 16 bases remaining between them. The CDR3 loop spans 13 amino acids. The CDR3 protein is CASKIPRGTEAFF. The CDR3 DNA sequence: TGTGCCAGTAAAATCCCCCGGGGGACTGAAGCTTTCTTT.

This clone was counted a few times. This chain links TRBV27 with TRBJ1-6; 9 positions agree with TRBD1. J was trimmed by 7 bases and V by 4 bases; bases with no gene match: 5. In germline, CDR1 is MNHEY, CDR2 SMNVEV (reference sequence). The CDR3 is 15 amino acids. The CDR3 DNA is TGTGCCAGCAGTTCGGGGACAGGGACGAATTCACCCCTCCACTTT. It is translated as CASSSGTGTNSPLHF.